A single sample is the source of the 27 T cell receptor beta chains below, sequenced in a study of blood T cell repertoires in COVID-19. The table came from immunoSEQ multiplex PCR; TCRdb's copy has only in-frame clones and leaves some out. The data hold 55,000 or so clones, with around 80% observed a single time. The sample was peripheral blood. The receptors derive from a human donor in a cohort sampled during active or convalescent COVID-19.

This clone has only a few counts. The chain couples TRBV2 to TRBJ1-4, with D perhaps TRBD1 (6 bases). The CDR3 contains 16 residues. Trimming left V 7 bases short and J 7 bases short, with 22 bases between. Looked up from germline, CDR1 is SNHLY and CDR2 is FYNNEI. The CDR3 protein is CASTKNGGAQGEKLFF. The CDR3 nucleotides are TGTGCCAGCACCAAAAATGGGGGGGCGCAGGGTGAAAAACTGTTTTTT.

V is TRBV14 and J is TRBJ1-1; D is perhaps TRBD1 (5 bases). The CDR3 has 12 amino acids. From germline, CDR1 is SGHDN and CDR2 FVKESK. V was pared by 2 bases and J by 8 bases, with 9 bases between. The CDR3 is CASSQQGREAFF. CDR3 bases: TGTGCCAGCAGCCAACAGGGTAGGGAAGCTTTCTTT.

The chain carries TRBV6-4 and TRBJ2-5; 7 positions agree with TRBD2. Germline loops: CDR1 MRHNA, CDR2 SNTAGT. This CDR3 has 15 residues. V lost 5 bases and J lost 2; bases outside the gene matches: 8. CDR3 bases: TGTGCCAGCAGTCGAGCTAGCGGCGCACAAGAGACCCAGTACTTC. As protein: CASSRASGAQETQYF.

The CDR3 reads CASSTGGPVNEQFF. As DNA, the CDR3 is TGTGCCAGCAGCACCGGGGGGCCGGTCAATGAGCAGTTCTTC. The genes are TRBV6-6 and TRBJ2-1; tentative D call: TRBD2 (7 bases). The CDR3 sequence is 14 residues long. V dropped 6 bases and J dropped 6 bases, with 15 bases sitting between them. CDR1 and CDR2 (germline): MNHNY, SVGAGI (reference sequence).

The chain employs TRBV3-1 (or the pseudogene TRBV3-2) and TRBJ2-7, with D tentatively TRBD1 (5 bases). This CDR3 is built from 12 residues. Germline V lookup: CDR1 LGHDT, CDR2 YNNKEL (reference sequence). V lost 1 base and J lost 6, with 7 bases in between. This chain's CDR3 is CASSQGGGEQYF. In DNA form, the CDR3 reads TGTGCCAGCAGCCAAGGGGGCGGCGAGCAGTACTTC.

The chain links TRBV9 to TRBJ1-3; D remains ambiguous. The CDR3 sequence is 15 residues long. The germline V gene has CDR1 SGDLS and CDR2 YYNGEE. V was trimmed by 5 bases and J by 2 bases, leaving 14 bases between them. CDR3 region: CASRKSGSPGNTIYF. Here the CDR3 DNA reads TGTGCCAGCAGGAAATCAGGCTCCCCTGGAAACACCATATATTTT.

CDR3 protein: CATSTGVIGSTEAFF. CDR3 DNA: TGTGCCACCAGCACCGGGGTGATCGGGAGCACTGAAGCTTTCTTT. This rearrangement joins TRBV15 to TRBJ1-1; no definite D call. The ends were cut back, 4 bases at V and 4 bases at J, with 16 bases in the middle. CDR3 length: 15 amino acids. Germline lookup yields CDR1 LNHNV and CDR2 YYDKDF (reference sequence).

The rearrangement joins TRBV6-2 or TRBV6-3 to TRBJ2-5; 7 positions match TRBD2. CDR1 is MNHEY and CDR2 is SVGEGT in the germline V gene. The CDR3 totals 13 residues. V gave up 5 bases and J gave up 5 bases; unmatched junction bases: 5. The CDR3 sequence is CASSGGVGETQYF. CDR3 DNA: TGTGCCAGCAGTGGGGGGGTGGGCGAGACCCAGTACTTC.

The chain carries TRBV15 and TRBJ1-6; TRBD1 matches 9 bases. V trimming: 5 bases; J trimming: 5 bases; junction bases outside the gene matches: 4. The CDR3 runs 15 residues. Germline values: CDR1 LNHNV, CDR2 YYDKDF (reference sequence). The CDR3 DNA follows: TGTGCCACCAGCGCAAGACAGGGGGATAATTCACCCCTCCACTTT. Its protein is CATSARQGDNSPLHF.

In this sample, this clone turned up once. The chain carries TRBV6-6 and TRBJ1-1, with 7 positions matching TRBD1. The germline V gene has CDR1 MNHNY and CDR2 SVGAGI (reference sequence). V gave up 4 bases and J gave up 4 bases; unmatched junction bases: 6. This CDR3 has 14 residues. CDR3 bases: TGTGCCAGCAGTTCGCAGGGGGTGGTCACTGAAGCTTTCTTT. It translates to CASSSQGVVTEAFF.

This chain connects TRBV6-5 to TRBJ1-1; 11 bases align to TRBD1. The V gene end was trimmed by 8 bases and the J gene end by 2 bases; junction bases not matched to a gene: 7. Germline CDR1 MNHEY, CDR2 SVGAGI. The CDR3 covers 15 residues. CDR3 region: CASLRDRGGNTEAFF. The CDR3 DNA sequence: TGTGCCAGCCTCAGGGACAGGGGGGGCAACACTGAAGCTTTCTTT.

A single count supports this clone. The rearrangement links TRBV9 to TRBJ2-2; perhaps TRBD2 as D (5 bases). The germline V gene encodes CDR1 SGDLS and CDR2 YYNGEE. The CDR3 extends over 16 amino acids. Trimming pared 0 bases from V and 3 bases from J, leaving 12 bases between. The CDR3 region is CASSVGPDSYTGELFF. The CDR3 nucleotides read TGTGCCAGCAGCGTAGGTCCGGACTCTTACACCGGGGAGCTGTTTTTT. Complete variable domain (other parts from reference TRBV9 and TRBJ2-2): DSGVTQTPKHLITATGQRVTLRCSPRSGDLSVYWYQQSLDQGLQFLIQYYNGEERAKGNILERFSAQQFPDLHSELNLSSLELGDSALYFCASSVGPDSYTGELFFGEGSRLTVL.

This clone has a handful of counts. The chain employs TRBV15 and TRBJ2-7, with a weak D call TRBD2 (5 bases). The V and J ends lost 0 bases and 0 bases respectively, with 9 bases between them. CDR3 length: 15 amino acids. Germline V CDR1 and CDR2: LNHNV, YYDKDF (reference sequence). CDR3 sequence reads: CATSRDLGVSYEQYF. The CDR3 nucleotides are TGTGCCACCAGCAGAGATCTCGGGGTCTCCTACGAGCAGTACTTC.

The chain couples TRBV3-1 (or the pseudogene TRBV3-2) to TRBJ2-2, with 14 bases aligning to TRBD2. Germline values: CDR1 LGHDT, CDR2 YNNKEL (reference sequence). This CDR3 region has 18 residues. With 4 bases clipped from V and 2 bases from J, the junction kept 6 bases outside the gene matches. The CDR3 DNA is TGTGCCAGCAGCCCTGCCGGGACTAGCGGGGGAAACACCGGGGAGCTGTTTTTT. Translation: CASSPAGTSGGNTGELFF.

The CDR3 loop reads CASSQETGELFF. CDR3 in DNA: TGTGCCAGCAGCCAGGAAACCGGGGAGCTGTTTTTT. The chain carries TRBV7-3 and TRBJ2-2; D ambiguous. V was pared by 5 bases and J by 5 bases, with 6 bases between. The CDR3 spans 12 residues. Germline V gives CDR1 SGHTA, CDR2 FQGTGA.

This chain connects TRBV27 to TRBJ2-5; D may be TRBD2 (5 bases). Deletions cut 6 bases from V and 1 base from J, with 12 bases between. Germline-derived CDR1 and CDR2 are MNHEY and SMNVEV (reference sequence). The CDR3 contains 14 residues. The CDR3 sequence is CASSPDWSQETQYF. CDR3 DNA sequence: TGTGCCAGCAGCCCGGACTGGTCCCAAGAGACCCAGTACTTC.

J is TRBJ2-7 and V is TRBV2; 9 bases agree with TRBD2. The V gene end was trimmed by 8 bases and the J gene end by 0 bases; junction bases not matched to a gene: 8. Per germline, CDR1 SNHLY and CDR2 FYNNEI. This CDR3 is 15 amino acids long. CDR3 nucleotides: TGTGCCAGCCGACGTCCGGGACTAGCCTCCTACGAGCAGTACTTC. This codes for CASRRPGLASYEQYF. Combining the CDR3 with reference TRBV2 and TRBJ2-7 gives the whole variable domain EPEVTQTPSHQVTQMGQEVILRCVPISNHLYFYWYRQILGQKVEFLVSFYNNEISEKSEIFDDQFSVERPDGSNFTLKIRSTKLEDSAMYFCASRRPGLASYEQYFGPGTRLTVT.

This sequence joins TRBV5-1 and TRBJ2-5; 7 positions match TRBD1. The V gene end was trimmed by 5 bases and the J gene end by 2 bases; junction bases not matched to a gene: 0. From germline, CDR1 is SGHRS and CDR2 YFSETQ. The CDR3 is made up of 12 amino acids. The CDR3 spells CASRTGQETQYF. The CDR3 nucleotides read TGCGCCAGCAGGACAGGGCAAGAGACCCAGTACTTC.

This clone was detected once. Other DNA variants within this sample encode the same CDR3. This chain connects TRBV9 to TRBJ2-1; TRBD1 aligns across 9 bases. J was trimmed by 4 bases and V by 2 bases; bases with no gene match: 4. The CDR3 spans 15 residues. Germline V CDR1 and CDR2: SGDLS, YYNGEE. This CDR3 reads CASSVGTGPYNEQFF. The CDR3 bases are TGTGCCAGCAGCGTCGGGACAGGGCCATACAATGAGCAGTTCTTC.

This clone has a single count. The J gene is TRBJ1-3, the V gene TRBV7-2; D is perhaps TRBD1 (6 bases). Germline values: CDR1 SGHTA, CDR2 FQGNSA. The CDR3 is 14 amino acids. The V gene lost 7 bases and the J gene lost 4 bases, with 14 bases spanning the gap. CDR3 region: CASTEGGLGNTIYF. The CDR3 bases are TGTGCCAGCACGGAAGGGGGTTTAGGAAACACCATATATTTT.

The rearrangement joins TRBV6-5 to TRBJ2-7; tentative D call: TRBD2 (5 bases). The germline gives CDR1 MNHEY, CDR2 SVGAGI. The germline V and J ends were trimmed by 0 bases and 3 bases, with 9 bases remaining between them. This CDR3 comprises 14 residues. The CDR3 sequence: CASSYSKLGYEQYF. In DNA form, the CDR3 reads TGTGCCAGCAGTTACTCGAAACTAGGCTACGAGCAGTACTTC.

This clone was seen once. The chain uses TRBV25-1 and TRBJ1-2, with D possibly TRBD1 on 5 matching bases. The CDR3 totals 12 residues. Trimming took off 8 bases at V and 4 bases at J, with 11 bases between the two ends. Germline CDR1 reads MGHDK; CDR2 reads SYGVNS. CDR3 nucleotide sequence: TGTGCCAGCTTTGACAGACTCTATGGCTACACCTTC. Protein: CASFDRLYGYTF.

The rearrangement links TRBV6-6 to TRBJ1-2; D remains unclear. V shed 5 bases and J shed 3 bases, with 13 bases lying between them. Germline V gene sequence: CDR1 MNHNY, CDR2 SVGAGI (reference sequence). CDR3 length equals 14 residues. The CDR3 sequence: CASSRTPRDYGYTF. The CDR3 DNA follows: TGTGCCAGCAGTCGGACCCCCCGGGACTATGGCTACACCTTC.

This clone appeared a few times. For the CDR3, the DNA is TGTGCCAGTAGTAACAGGGGATTGAATCAGCCCCAGCATTTT. Residues: CASSNRGLNQPQHF. V and J are TRBV19 and TRBJ1-5; 7 bases map to TRBD1. Germline V gene data show CDR1 as LNHDA and CDR2 as SQIVND (reference sequence). The CDR3 totals 14 residues. V trimming: 4 bases; J trimming: 4 bases; junction bases outside the gene matches: 4.

The gene calls are TRBV14 and TRBJ1-1, with D possibly being TRBD1 (5 bases). Looked up from germline, CDR1 is SGHDN and CDR2 is FVKESK. V lost 1 base to trimming and J lost 7 bases, with 13 bases between them. The CDR3 totals 14 residues. For the CDR3, the DNA is TGTGCCAGCAGCCAAGCCGTCTGGGGCAGTGAAGCTTTCTTT. Translation gives CASSQAVWGSEAFF.

This clone was counted between two and nine times. The chain couples TRBV27 to TRBJ2-6; 7 bases line up with TRBD1. The germline V gene encodes CDR1 MNHEY and CDR2 SMNVEV (reference sequence). The CDR3 length is 15 residues. The V gene end was trimmed by 5 bases and the J gene end by 2 bases; junction bases not matched to a gene: 3. The CDR3 reads CASSDTGAGANVLTF. The CDR3 DNA sequence: TGTGCCAGCAGTGACACAGGGGCTGGGGCCAACGTCCTGACTTTC. Looking up the rest from reference TRBV27 and TRBJ2-6 gives the full variable domain: EAQVTQNPRYLITVTGKKLTVTCSQNMNHEYMSWYRQDPGLGLRQIYYSMNVEVTDKGDVPEGYKVSRKEKRNFPLILESPSPNQTSLYFCASSDTGAGANVLTFGAGSRLTVL.

The chain has TRBV18 and TRBJ1-5; 9 nucleotides match TRBD1. The CDR3 loop spans 14 amino acids. CDR1 KGHSH and CDR2 LQKENI come from the germline V gene. Trimming removed 6 bases from V and 6 bases from J; junction bases left unmatched: 6. In DNA form, the CDR3 reads TGTGCCAGCTCGGAGGGACAGGGTGGTCAGCCCCAGCATTTT. This translates into CASSEGQGGQPQHF.